Listed below are T cell receptor beta chains from one sample, sequenced in a study of OX40 agonist ivuxolimab in advanced cancers. The method was immunoSEQ multiplex PCR; TCRdb's version includes in-frame clones alone and lacks a portion of them. The sample has 70,000 to 85,000 clones, 80% to 90% seen once. Sequencing used CD4+ or CD8+ T cells sorted from blood, obtained in a trial of the OX40 agonist ivuxolimab. These receptors were taken from an adult with an advanced solid tumor such as melanoma, head and neck, liver or kidney cancer. The CDR3 runs from the conserved cysteine through the conserved F or W. Fields, in order: clone size, V gene, J gene, D gene, CDR3 protein, CDR3 DNA. A D gene is named only where the DNA matches it firmly. A row's size may be missing; if present it is once, few, many or a size class.

-	TRBV4-3	TRBJ2-3	TRBD1	CASSRGQGTTDTQYF	TGCGCCAGCAGCCGGGGACAGGGGACAACAGATACGCAGTATTTT
-	TRBV6-6	TRBJ2-5	-	CASSYVAGAETQYF	TGTGCCAGCAGTTACGTGGCGGGGGCGGAGACCCAGTACTTC
-	TRBV5-1	TRBJ2-2	-	CASSSGSRSTGELFF	TGCGCCAGCAGCTCAGGGTCTAGGAGCACCGGGGAGCTGTTTTTT
once	TRBV2	TRBJ1-2	-	CASSATRAYTF	TGTGCCAGCAGTGCGACCCGCGCCTACACCTTC
-	TRBV6-1	TRBJ1-5	-	CASSADSSNQPQHF	TGTGCCAGCAGTGCCGACAGCAGCAATCAGCCCCAGCATTTT
-	TRBV2	TRBJ2-7	-	CASSGVTSFAYEQYF	TGTGCCAGCAGTGGGGTCACCTCATTCGCCTACGAGCAGTACTTC
-	TRBV7-8	TRBJ2-1	TRBD2	CASSLPTSGGPISNEQFF	TGTGCCAGCAGCCTCCCGACTAGCGGGGGGCCCATAAGCAATGAGCAGTTCTTC
-	TRBV6-1	TRBJ1-3	-	CATIDRGAGNTIYF	TGTGCCACCATCGACAGAGGCGCTGGAAACACCATATATTTT
few	TRBV19	TRBJ1-1	TRBD1	CASSWTGGDTEAFF	TGTGCCAGTAGCTGGACAGGGGGTGACACTGAAGCTTTCTTT
-	TRBV5-1	TRBJ1-4	-	CASSPTFNEKLFF	TGCGCCAGCAGCCCTACATTTAATGAAAAACTGTTTTTT
-	TRBV7-2	TRBJ2-1	TRBD1	CASSLRDRGSYNEQFF	TGTGCCAGCAGCCTTAGGGACAGGGGGTCCTACAATGAGCAGTTCTTC
-	TRBV28	TRBJ1-4	-	CASSSKGRWGMFF	TGTGCCAGCAGTTCTAAGGGCCGTTGGGGTATGTTTTTT
-	TRBV5-4	TRBJ2-7	TRBD2	CASSFGTSGRSSYEQYF	TGTGCCAGCAGCTTCGGGACTAGCGGTAGGAGCTCCTACGAGCAGTACTTC
-	TRBV5-6	TRBJ1-2	TRBD1	CASSPRTGGYTF	TGTGCCAGCAGCCCAAGGACAGGAGGCTACACCTTC
-	TRBV28	TRBJ2-7	TRBD2	CASSSLLAGGEYEQYF	TGTGCCAGCAGTTCACTACTAGCGGGAGGGGAATACGAGCAGTACTTC
-	TRBV19	TRBJ2-7	-	CASSIGGTSYEQYF	TGTGCCAGTAGTATAGGAGGAACCTCCTACGAGCAGTACTTC
-	TRBV6-6	TRBJ1-2	-	CASSRKGLVYGYTF	TGTGCCAGCAGTCGCAAAGGTCTCGTTTATGGCTACACCTTC